This T cell receptor beta chain was documented in a study of T cells in Graves' hyperthyroidism and ophthalmopathy. CDR3 length equals 17 residues. Trimming took 3 bases from V and 3 from J; bases not matched to a gene: 14. CDR1 is DFQATT, CDR2 SNEGSKA, per germline (reference sequence). The investigators amplified TCR beta CDR3 regions from RNA transcripts. First-round RT-PCR targeting the TCR CDR3 was performed with the HTBI primer set. MiXCR was run by TCRdb on the multiplex PCR reads, yielding one entry per CDR3 protein. This table holds 490,000 or so distinct CDR3 sequences, about 45% found once. Many counts were recorded for this clonotype.

Sequenced sample: peripheral blood or thyroid tissue (not recorded which). This TCR came from an adult woman with Graves' disease, either hyperthyroidism or ophthalmopathy (not recorded which). The chain has TRBV20-1 and TRBJ2-7; 10 nucleotides align to TRBD1. The CDR3 loop is CSARRTGGVTGDYEQYF. CDR3 in DNA: TGCAGTGCTAGGAGGACAGGGGGAGTTACGGGGGACTACGAGCAGTACTTC.